A selection of T cell receptor beta chains follows, all from one sample in a study of Graves' ophthalmopathy and Graves' hyperthyroidism. TCRdb re-derived calls from the multiplex PCR reads in MiXCR, one entry per CDR3 protein. This sample has about 390,000 distinct CDR3 sequences, with 17% found just once. The specimen sequenced was peripheral blood. The receptor source for this set is an adult woman with stable Graves' hyperthyroidism. Both conserved end residues are part of each CDR3. Each record gives: J gene, D gene, V gene, clone size, CDR3 protein, CDR3 DNA. D genes are given only for firm matches. Clone size is stated in some rows and not others, as once, few, many or a class when expanded.

J: TRBJ2-7
D: -
V: TRBV12-3/TRBV12-4
size: few
CDR3: CASSLDGGNSYEQYF
DNA: TGTGCCAGCAGTTTAGATGGAGGAAACTCCTACGAGCAGTACTTC

J: TRBJ1-1
D: TRBD1
V: TRBV6-5
size: many
CDR3: CASSYMGQPNTEAFF
DNA: TGTGCCAGCAGTTACATGGGACAGCCGAACACTGAAGCTTTCTTT

J: TRBJ1-1
D: -
V: TRBV27
size: few
CDR3: CASSLGLRPNTEAFF
DNA: TGTGCCAGCAGTTTAGGATTGCGGCCAAACACTGAAGCTTTCTTT

J: TRBJ1-1
D: -
V: TRBV6-1
size: -
CDR3: CASRPGRGFEAFF
DNA: TGTGCCAGCAGACCAGGGAGGGGCTTTGAAGCTTTCTTT

J: TRBJ2-5
D: -
V: TRBV6-5
size: many
CDR3: CASSYLSTERKTQYF
DNA: TGTGCCAGCAGTTACCTCTCGACTGAGCGCAAGACCCAGTACTTC

J: TRBJ2-7
D: TRBD1
V: TRBV7-2
size: many
CDR3: CASSINSGQGTFYEQYF
DNA: TGTGCCAGCAGCATAAACTCGGGACAGGGGACCTTCTACGAGCAGTACTTC

J: TRBJ2-7
D: -
V: TRBV11-2
size: -
CDR3: CASSLEVQGPIHEQYF
DNA: TGTGCCAGCAGCTTAGAAGTCCAGGGTCCGATCCACGAGCAGTACTTC

J: TRBJ1-1
D: TRBD1
V: TRBV30
size: many
CDR3: CAWGTGVLSTEAFF
DNA: TGTGCCTGGGGGACAGGGGTTTTGAGCACTGAAGCTTTCTTT

J: TRBJ2-5
D: -
V: TRBV15
size: many
CDR3: CATSRGTQVTQYF
DNA: TGTGCCACCAGCAGAGGGACGCAAGTGACCCAGTACTTC

J: TRBJ2-2
D: TRBD1
V: TRBV15
size: many
CDR3: CATSREGQLNTGELFF
DNA: TGTGCCACCAGCAGAGAGGGACAGCTGAACACCGGGGAGCTGTTTTTT

J: TRBJ1-1
D: -
V: TRBV18
size: many
CDR3: CASSPNKGWMNTEAFF
DNA: TGTGCCAGCTCACCAAACAAGGGGTGGATGAACACTGAAGCTTTCTTT

J: TRBJ1-1
D: -
V: TRBV13
size: many
CDR3: CASSTQWGTKIALEAFF
DNA: TGTGCCAGCAGCACCCAATGGGGGACAAAGATTGCCCTTGAAGCTTTCTTT

J: TRBJ2-2
D: TRBD1
V: TRBV19
size: -
CDR3: CASRTRGQGNTGELFF
DNA: TGTGCCAGTCGCACCAGGGGACAGGGGAACACCGGGGAGCTGTTTTTT

J: TRBJ1-1
D: -
V: TRBV12-3/TRBV12-4
size: many
CDR3: CASSLTDREAFF
DNA: TGTGCCAGCAGCCTTACTGACAGGGAAGCTTTCTTT

J: TRBJ1-1
D: -
V: TRBV12-3/TRBV12-4
size: few
CDR3: CASSFTVGRRITEAFF
DNA: TGTGCCAGCAGTTTTACTGTCGGGCGGCGGATCACTGAAGCTTTCTTT

J: TRBJ1-1
D: -
V: TRBV5-1
size: -
CDR3: CASSSSGGFTEAFF
DNA: TGCGCCAGCAGCTCGTCGGGGGGATTCACTGAAGCTTTCTTT

J: TRBJ1-5
D: TRBD1
V: TRBV19
size: many
CDR3: CASSIDRLRRQGESSNQPQHF
DNA: TGTGCCAGTAGTATAGATCGGCTCAGGAGACAGGGGGAGTCTAGCAATCAGCCCCAGCATTTT

J: TRBJ1-1
D: -
V: TRBV3-1
size: many
CDR3: CASSPRIRATEAFF
DNA: TGTGCCAGCAGCCCCAGGATAAGGGCGACTGAAGCTTTCTTT

J: TRBJ1-1
D: -
V: TRBV27
size: many
CDR3: CASSLSKTWGTEAFF
DNA: TGTGCCAGCAGTTTATCAAAGACCTGGGGCACTGAAGCTTTCTTT

J: TRBJ2-7
D: -
V: TRBV12-3/TRBV12-4
size: many
CDR3: CASSFMGTEQYF
DNA: TGTGCCAGCAGTTTCATGGGTACCGAGCAGTACTTC

J: TRBJ2-7
D: -
V: TRBV28
size: -
CDR3: CASSSGLTTSYDQYF
DNA: TGTGCCAGCAGCTCTGGACTAACTACCTCCTACGATCAGTACTTC

J: TRBJ2-7
D: -
V: TRBV29-1
size: many
CDR3: CSVEEAGPNSYEQYF
DNA: TGCAGCGTCGAGGAGGCGGGGCCGAATTCCTACGAGCAGTACTTC

J: TRBJ1-1
D: -
V: TRBV5-1
size: many
CDR3: CASSSRRGANTEAFF
DNA: TGCGCCAGCAGCTCCCGGAGGGGGGCGAACACTGAAGCTTTCTTT

J: TRBJ2-7
D: -
V: TRBV6-2/TRBV6-3
size: many
CDR3: CASSPPTETYEQYF
DNA: TGTGCCAGCAGCCCCCCGACAGAGACCTACGAGCAGTACTTC

J: TRBJ2-4
D: TRBD2
V: TRBV5-1
size: -
CDR3: CSSTSGREGRNIQYF
DNA: TGCTCCAGCACCTCCGGACGGGAGGGCCGAAACATTCAGTACTTC

J: TRBJ2-2
D: -
V: TRBV28
size: many
CDR3: CASSPFPGYEGELFF
DNA: TGTGCCAGCAGCCCGTTCCCAGGGTATGAGGGGGAGCTGTTTTTT

J: TRBJ1-2
D: -
V: TRBV7-9
size: many
CDR3: CASSFRDTHGYTF
DNA: TGTGCCAGCAGCTTTAGGGACACACATGGCTACACCTTC

J: TRBJ1-1
D: -
V: TRBV6-1
size: -
CDR3: CASRPTGGVKAFF
DNA: TGTGCCAGCAGGCCCACAGGAGGGGTTAAAGCTTTCTTT

J: TRBJ1-1
D: -
V: TRBV5-1
size: -
CDR3: CASSFSGPTEAFF
DNA: TGCGCCAGCAGCTTCTCGGGGCCCACTGAAGCTTTCTTT

J: TRBJ1-1
D: -
V: TRBV6-4
size: many
CDR3: CASSESPGTGTEAFF
DNA: TGTGCCAGCAGTGAATCCCCCGGGACCGGCACTGAAGCTTTCTTT

J: TRBJ1-5
D: -
V: TRBV28
size: many
CDR3: CASSFEGHQPQHF
DNA: TGTGCCAGCAGTTTCGAGGGCCATCAGCCCCAGCATTTT

J: TRBJ1-6
D: -
V: TRBV20-1
size: many
CDR3: CSARDDYQGYNSPLHF
DNA: TGCAGTGCTAGGGACGACTACCAGGGGTATAATTCACCCCTCCACTTT

J: TRBJ2-7
D: -
V: TRBV7-9
size: many
CDR3: CASSLPGQVYEQYF
DNA: TGTGCCAGCAGCTTACCCGGACAAGTCTACGAGCAGTACTTC

J: TRBJ2-7
D: TRBD1
V: TRBV4-1
size: many
CDR3: CASSQDTMDRGGYEQYF
DNA: TGCGCCAGCAGCCAAGATACGATGGACAGGGGAGGCTACGAGCAGTACTTC

J: TRBJ2-2
D: -
V: TRBV6-2/TRBV6-3
size: many
CDR3: CASRRTANTGELFF
DNA: TGTGCCAGCAGGAGGACAGCGAACACCGGGGAGCTGTTTTTT

J: TRBJ2-7
D: TRBD1
V: TRBV6-2/TRBV6-3
size: many
CDR3: CASRRTGNDEQYF
DNA: TGTGCCAGCAGACGGACAGGGAACGACGAGCAGTACTTC

J: TRBJ2-5
D: TRBD2
V: TRBV11-2
size: -
CDR3: CASSRDYSQETQYF
DNA: TGTGCCAGCAGCCGGGACTACTCCCAAGAGACCCAGTACTTC

J: TRBJ2-7
D: -
V: TRBV28
size: many
CDR3: CASSSSVYRDEQYF
DNA: TGTGCCAGCAGTTCGTCCGTATACAGGGACGAGCAGTACTTC

J: TRBJ1-6
D: -
V: TRBV29-1
size: many
CDR3: CSVLSPLHF
DNA: TGCAGCGTTCTATCACCCCTCCACTTT

J: TRBJ2-2
D: TRBD1
V: TRBV12-5
size: many
CDR3: CASGITTGGPTGELFF
DNA: TGTGCTAGTGGTATCACGACAGGGGGGCCGACCGGGGAGCTGTTTTTT

J: TRBJ2-7
D: -
V: TRBV30
size: many
CDR3: CACNLVSSYEQYF
DNA: TGTGCCTGTAATCTGGTGAGCTCCTACGAGCAGTACTTC

J: TRBJ1-6
D: -
V: TRBV27
size: many
CDR3: CASSLYRASPLHF
DNA: TGTGCCAGCAGTTTATACAGGGCTTCACCCCTCCACTTT

J: TRBJ1-5
D: -
V: TRBV20-1
size: many
CDR3: CSAQRRSINQPQHF
DNA: TGCAGTGCCCAACGGAGATCTATCAATCAGCCCCAGCATTTT